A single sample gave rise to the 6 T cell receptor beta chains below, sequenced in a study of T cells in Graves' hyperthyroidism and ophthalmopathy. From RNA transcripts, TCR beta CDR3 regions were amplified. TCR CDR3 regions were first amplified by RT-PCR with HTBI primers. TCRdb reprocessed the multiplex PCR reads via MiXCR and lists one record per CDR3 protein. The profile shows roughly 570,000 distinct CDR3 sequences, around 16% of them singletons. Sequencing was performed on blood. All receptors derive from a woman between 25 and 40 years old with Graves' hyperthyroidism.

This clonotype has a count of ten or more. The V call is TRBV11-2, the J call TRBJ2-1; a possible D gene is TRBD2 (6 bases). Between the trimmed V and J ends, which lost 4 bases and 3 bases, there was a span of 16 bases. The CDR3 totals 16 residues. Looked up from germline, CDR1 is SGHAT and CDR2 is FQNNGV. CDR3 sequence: CASSSLAGILYNEQFF. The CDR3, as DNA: TGTGCCAGCAGCTCCTTGGCGGGAATCCTCTACAATGAGCAGTTCTTC.

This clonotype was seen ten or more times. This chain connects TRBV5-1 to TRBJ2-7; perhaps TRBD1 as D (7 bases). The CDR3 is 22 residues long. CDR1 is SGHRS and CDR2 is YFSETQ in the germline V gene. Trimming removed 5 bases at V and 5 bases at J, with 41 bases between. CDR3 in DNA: TGCGCCAGCAGTCCACCGGGACAGAGGCTGAGGGGCGGCATCCTGGGAGGACACGAGCAGTACTTC. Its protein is CASSPPGQRLRGGILGGHEQYF. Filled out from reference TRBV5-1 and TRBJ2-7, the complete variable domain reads KAGVTQTPRYLIKTRGQQVTLSCSPISGHRSVSWYQQTPGQGLQFLFEYFSETQRNKGNFPGRFSGRQFSNSRSEMNVSTLELGDSALYLCASSPPGQRLRGGILGGHEQYFGPGTRLTVT.

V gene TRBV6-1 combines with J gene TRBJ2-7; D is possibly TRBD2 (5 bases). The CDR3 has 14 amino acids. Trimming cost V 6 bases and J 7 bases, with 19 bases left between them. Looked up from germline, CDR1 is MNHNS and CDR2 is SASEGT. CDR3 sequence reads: CASSSDRTPMEQYF. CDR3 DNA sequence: TGTGCCAGCAGCTCCGATCGGACTCCTATGGAGCAGTACTTC.

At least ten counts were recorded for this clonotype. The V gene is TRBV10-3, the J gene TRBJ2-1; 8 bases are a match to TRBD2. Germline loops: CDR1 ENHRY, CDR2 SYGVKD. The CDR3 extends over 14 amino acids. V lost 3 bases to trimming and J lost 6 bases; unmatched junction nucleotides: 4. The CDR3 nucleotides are TGTGCCATCAGTGAACGGCGGGAGGTCAATGAGCAGTTCTTC. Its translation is CAISERREVNEQFF.

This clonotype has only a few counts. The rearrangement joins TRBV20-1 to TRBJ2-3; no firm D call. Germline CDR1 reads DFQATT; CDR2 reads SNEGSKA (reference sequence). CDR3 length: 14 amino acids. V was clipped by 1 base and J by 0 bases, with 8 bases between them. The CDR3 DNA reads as TGCAGTGCTAGAGCCCACAGCAGCACAGATACGCAGTATTTT. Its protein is CSARAHSSTDTQYF.

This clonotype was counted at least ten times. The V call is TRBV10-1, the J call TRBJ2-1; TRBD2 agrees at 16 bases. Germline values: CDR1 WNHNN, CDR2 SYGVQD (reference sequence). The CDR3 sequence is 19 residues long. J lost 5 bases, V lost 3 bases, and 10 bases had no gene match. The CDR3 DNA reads TGCGCCAGCAGTGAATCCGGGACTAGCGGGAGGGCCAGACACAATGAGCAGTTCTTC. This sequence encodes CASSESGTSGRARHNEQFF.